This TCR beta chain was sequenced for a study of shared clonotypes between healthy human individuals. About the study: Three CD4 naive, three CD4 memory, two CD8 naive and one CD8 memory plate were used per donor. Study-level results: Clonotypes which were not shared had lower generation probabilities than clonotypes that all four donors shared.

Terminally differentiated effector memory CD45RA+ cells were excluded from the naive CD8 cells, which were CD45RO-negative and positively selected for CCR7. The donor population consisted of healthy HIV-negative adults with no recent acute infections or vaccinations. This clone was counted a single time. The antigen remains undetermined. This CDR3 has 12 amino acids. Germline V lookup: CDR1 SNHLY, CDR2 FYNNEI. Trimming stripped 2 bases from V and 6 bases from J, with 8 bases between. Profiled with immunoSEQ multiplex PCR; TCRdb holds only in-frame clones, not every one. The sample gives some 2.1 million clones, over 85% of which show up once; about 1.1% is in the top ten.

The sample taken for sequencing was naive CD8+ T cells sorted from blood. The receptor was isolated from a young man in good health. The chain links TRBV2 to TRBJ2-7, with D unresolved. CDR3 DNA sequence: TGTGCCAGCAGTGAAACCCTCGCCGAGCAGTACTTC. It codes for CASSETLAEQYF.